These T cell receptor beta chains were read from a single sample in a study of identical twins. TCRdb used MiXCR to reprocess the 5' RACE reads, holding one entry per CDR3 protein. Here the sample spans some 730,000 distinct CDR3 sequences, about 20% being singletons. These data were likewise used in another study, on T cells expressing NK-cell markers.

Sequencing used PBMCs. These receptors were taken from a woman under 30 in good health. Each CDR3 is given without its conserved first and last residue. Size is omitted from some rows. Given values are once, few, many or a class for expanded clones.

V gene: TRBV12-3/TRBV12-4
clone size: many
CDR3 protein: ASTMTGLIYEQY

V gene: TRBV20-1
clone size: -
CDR3 protein: SAREDYFSIQY

V gene: TRBV9
clone size: few
CDR3 protein: ASSVGLSDTQY

V gene: TRBV7-2
clone size: -
CDR3 protein: ASSLLAETYEQY

V gene: TRBV5-1
clone size: -
CDR3 protein: ASSYGPAGSTDTQY

V gene: TRBV27
clone size: few
CDR3 protein: ASSLGSGGSGYNEQF

V gene: TRBV5-1
clone size: -
CDR3 protein: ASSSQSLINEQF

V gene: TRBV20-1
clone size: -
CDR3 protein: SAGGLAGASFHEQY

V gene: TRBV20-1
clone size: few
CDR3 protein: SARTSTNTEAF

V gene: TRBV3-1
clone size: few
CDR3 protein: ASSQGQGTGGNTIY

V gene: TRBV20-1
clone size: few
CDR3 protein: SASLSNQPQH

V gene: TRBV2
clone size: few
CDR3 protein: ASRGLALADTQY

V gene: TRBV5-1
clone size: few
CDR3 protein: ASSLRNPSDTQY

V gene: TRBV20-1
clone size: few
CDR3 protein: RAGSRNEKLF

V gene: TRBV20-1
clone size: -
CDR3 protein: SADRDRGYEQY

V gene: TRBV6-2/TRBV6-3
clone size: many
CDR3 protein: ASSPGQKAEQF

V gene: TRBV20-1
clone size: few
CDR3 protein: SARDHNSGSNEQY

V gene: TRBV7-9
clone size: -
CDR3 protein: ASGRQMNTEAF

V gene: TRBV12-3/TRBV12-4
clone size: many
CDR3 protein: ASSTQGLGGYT

V gene: TRBV11-2
clone size: -
CDR3 protein: ASGRSTEAF

V gene: TRBV15
clone size: -
CDR3 protein: ATSRENNAATQY

V gene: TRBV7-9
clone size: -
CDR3 protein: ASSDLPGPRPDTQY

V gene: TRBV5-1
clone size: few
CDR3 protein: ASSSPGLAASSYNEQF

V gene: TRBV20-1
clone size: few
CDR3 protein: SARLAGVRNEQF

V gene: TRBV15
clone size: -
CDR3 protein: ATSRARGANQPQH

V gene: TRBV12-3/TRBV12-4
clone size: few
CDR3 protein: ASRLGSTDEQY

V gene: TRBV12-5
clone size: -
CDR3 protein: ASGFALEETQY

V gene: TRBV12-3/TRBV12-4
clone size: many
CDR3 protein: ASTSIRERDNEQF

V gene: TRBV5-1
clone size: -
CDR3 protein: ASSFFGATNEKLF

V gene: TRBV5-4
clone size: few
CDR3 protein: ASSLRRGTGLQETQY

V gene: TRBV18
clone size: -
CDR3 protein: ASSSLGRLETQY

V gene: TRBV7-8
clone size: few
CDR3 protein: ASSSRRSREAVDTQY

V gene: TRBV5-1
clone size: -
CDR3 protein: ASSVTGRTNYGYT

V gene: TRBV5-1
clone size: -
CDR3 protein: ASSPQGRSGELF

V gene: TRBV20-1
clone size: -
CDR3 protein: SAREGPLGGYT

V gene: TRBV15
clone size: few
CDR3 protein: ATSSRAGRTDTQY

V gene: TRBV10-3
clone size: -
CDR3 protein: AINRDRAGSPLH

V gene: TRBV5-1
clone size: -
CDR3 protein: ASSPEATSGRNEQF

V gene: TRBV20-1
clone size: -
CDR3 protein: SAIGRGWSYT